Shown below are 17 T cell receptor beta chains from a single sample sequenced in a study of T-cell reconstitution after alpha-beta-depleted transplantation in children. This sample's TCRbeta library carried unique molecular identifier barcodes. TCRdb reprocessed the PCR reads with MiXCR, giving one entry per CDR3 protein. The sample includes hundreds of thousands of distinct CDR3 sequences, around 13% of them seen just once. The material sequenced was PBMCs, taken before TCRalphabeta/CD19-depleted stem cell transplant. The receptor set was obtained from a girl aged 2 to 10 with congenital amegakaryocytic thrombocytopenia, due to receive a stem cell transplant.

Ten or more counts support this clonotype. The chain employs TRBV20-1 and TRBJ2-7; 7 bases map to TRBD2. Germline V lookup: CDR1 DFQATT, CDR2 SNEGSKA (reference sequence). J lost 5 bases, V lost 0 bases, and 10 bases had no gene match. The CDR3 covers 15 residues. CDR3 DNA: TGCAGTGCTAGAGATCTTCGTGGCGGGAGCCACGAGCAGTACTTC. Protein sequence: CSARDLRGGSHEQYF.

This clonotype was seen a single time. Just one base apart from a much larger clone, this may be a read error. The chain links TRBV20-1 to TRBJ2-3, with D maybe TRBD2 (6 bases). Germline CDR1 and CDR2: DFQATT and SNEGSKA (reference sequence). CDR3 length: 17 amino acids. This chain's CDR3 is CCARGPFGGVTTDTQYF. The CDR3 coding sequence is TGCTGTGCTAGAGGACCCTTCGGGGGAGTGACTACAGATACGCAGTATTTT.

This clonotype was found many times. The V and J genes are TRBV6-6 and TRBJ2-7, with 8 bases aligning to TRBD1. Losses at the gene ends were 8 bases for V and 5 bases for J; bases not matched to a gene: 8. Germline values: CDR1 MNHNY, CDR2 SVGAGI (reference sequence). This CDR3 spans 13 amino acids. CDR3 sequence reads: CASLRTGNNEQYF. The CDR3 coding sequence is TGTGCCAGCCTCAGGACAGGGAACAACGAGCAGTACTTC.

Ten or more counts support this clonotype. The chain couples TRBV5-1 to TRBJ2-3, with 10 bases that match TRBD1. Trimming at V came to 5 bases and at J to 5 bases, leaving 5 bases not matched to a gene. This CDR3 spans 14 amino acids. CDR1 is SGHRS and CDR2 is YFSETQ in the germline V gene. This CDR3 is CASSRTGGIDTQYF. The CDR3 nucleotides are TGCGCCAGCAGTCGGACAGGGGGAATAGATACGCAGTATTTT.

This clonotype was seen a few times. The chain employs TRBV7-9 and TRBJ2-4; D call uncertain. The CDR3 runs to 10 residues. The germline gives CDR1 SEHNR, CDR2 FQNEAQ (reference sequence). Trimming removed 5 bases at V and 8 bases at J, with 4 bases between. The CDR3, as DNA: TGTGCCAGCAGCCGGGACATTCAGTACTTC. Its protein product is CASSRDIQYF.

The V call is TRBV29-1, the J call TRBJ2-7, with 8 positions matching TRBD2. Trimming cost V 3 bases and J 6 bases; bases outside gene matches: 7. Germline CDR1 and CDR2: SQVTM and ANQGSEA. This CDR3 is built from 13 residues. The CDR3 reads CSVEVAGGGEQYF. CDR3 nucleotide sequence: TGCAGCGTTGAGGTCGCGGGAGGAGGCGAGCAGTACTTC.

This clonotype came up many times. The CDR3 loop is CASSAGTTDTQYF. As DNA, the CDR3 is TGCGCCAGCAGCGCCGGGACTACAGATACGCAGTATTTT. The chain links TRBV5-1 to TRBJ2-3; D is possibly TRBD2 (6 bases). CDR1 is SGHRS and CDR2 is YFSETQ in the germline V gene. The CDR3 extends over 13 amino acids. V lost 4 bases and J 3 bases, leaving 9 bases between the germline ends. Full variable domain (missing parts from reference TRBV5-1 and TRBJ2-3): KAGVTQTPRYLIKTRGQQVTLSCSPISGHRSVSWYQQTPGQGLQFLFEYFSETQRNKGNFPGRFSGRQFSNSRSEMNVSTLELGDSALYLCASSAGTTDTQYFGPGTRLTVL.

This clonotype was counted only a few times. The V gene is TRBV7-9, the J gene TRBJ2-1; tentative D call: TRBD2 (6 bases). Germline CDR1 reads SEHNR; CDR2 reads FQNEAQ (reference sequence). The length of the CDR3 is 17 residues. With 1 base removed from V and 1 base from J, the gap between germline ends came to 14 bases. Here the CDR3 reads CASSLVPGLLSYNEQFF. The CDR3 nucleotides are TGTGCCAGCAGCTTAGTCCCGGGACTGTTATCCTACAATGAGCAGTTCTTC.

This clonotype occurred many times. The V call is TRBV15, the J call TRBJ2-1; 9 positions match TRBD2. CDR3 size: 14 residues. V was pared by 5 bases and J by 5 bases, with 4 bases of the junction left unmatched. Germline loops: CDR1 LNHNV, CDR2 YYDKDF (reference sequence). This CDR3 reads CATSRLAAHNEQFF. CDR3 bases: TGTGCCACCAGCCGACTAGCGGCTCACAATGAGCAGTTCTTC.

At least ten counts were recorded for this clonotype. The V gene is TRBV7-9, the J gene TRBJ2-1; 9 bases align to TRBD2. The V gene's germline CDR1 is SEHNR and CDR2 FQNEAQ (reference sequence). The CDR3 runs to 16 residues. V gave up 4 bases and J gave up 1 base; unmatched junction bases: 5. This CDR3 is CASSSLSGSSYNEQFF. The CDR3 coding sequence is TGTGCCAGCAGCTCACTTAGCGGGAGTTCCTACAATGAGCAGTTCTTC.

This clonotype was detected ten times or more. The rearrangement uses TRBV5-1 and TRBJ2-3; tentatively, D is TRBD2 (5 bases). The CDR3 has 14 residues. Germline values: CDR1 SGHRS, CDR2 YFSETQ. V was cut by 4 bases and J by 4 bases, with 13 bases left in between. For the CDR3, the DNA is TGCGCCAGCAGCCCCTCTTTGAGGGCAGATACGCAGTATTTT. It is translated as CASSPSLRADTQYF.

In this sample, this clonotype turned up a few times. This rearrangement joins TRBV7-7 to TRBJ2-3; 12 nucleotides agree with TRBD1. CDR3 length equals 15 residues. Germline CDR1 reads SSHAT; CDR2 reads FNYEAQ (reference sequence). J lost 5 bases, V lost 5 bases, and 5 bases had no gene match. The CDR3 DNA reads as TGTGCCAGCAGCCCCGGGACAGGGGGCCAAGATACGCAGTATTTT. Its translation: CASSPGTGGQDTQYF.

V and J are TRBV29-1 and TRBJ1-4, with 8 bases that match TRBD1. CDR1 and CDR2 (germline): SQVTM, ANQGSEA. The CDR3 covers 13 residues. Losses at the gene ends were 4 bases for V and 5 bases for J; bases not matched to a gene: 3. As DNA, the CDR3 is TGCAGCGTTGCACAGGGGGGAAATGAAAAACTGTTTTTT. Amino acid sequence: CSVAQGGNEKLFF. The full variable domain, its missing parts supplied by reference TRBV29-1 and TRBJ1-4, is SAVISQKPSRDICQRGTSLTIQCQVDSQVTMMFWYRQQPGQSLTLIATANQGSEATYESGFVIDKFPISRPNLTFSTLTVSNMSPEDSSIYLCSVAQGGNEKLFFGSGTQLSVL.

This clonotype has a handful of counts. V is TRBV7-9 and J is TRBJ2-2; perhaps TRBD1 as D (6 bases). The ends were cut back, 11 bases at V and 6 bases at J, with 40 bases in the middle. CDR1 is SEHNR and CDR2 is FQNEAQ in the germline V gene (reference sequence). The CDR3 runs 21 residues. CDR3 amino acids: CAAGPSGHEPLGAVMAGELFF. The CDR3 nucleotides read TGTGCCGCCGGACCCTCCGGACACGAACCATTGGGGGCGGTTATGGCCGGGGAGCTGTTTTTT.

This clonotype was seen at least ten times. The rearrangement uses TRBV28 and TRBJ1-5, with TRBD1 matching 7 bases. This CDR3 spans 15 amino acids. V dropped 6 bases and J dropped 5; count of bases not matched to a gene: 10. Germline V gene lookup returns CDR1 MDHEN and CDR2 SYDVKM. CDR3 DNA sequence: TGTGCCAGCAGGCGCCACAGGGGTCTCGATCAGCCCCAGCATTTT. It codes for CASRRHRGLDQPQHF.

The chain recombines TRBV20-1 with TRBJ2-3, with 7 bases matching TRBD2. Per germline, CDR1 DFQATT and CDR2 SNEGSKA (reference sequence). V trimming: 0 bases; J trimming: 0 bases; junction bases outside the gene matches: 9. The CDR3 runs 17 residues. The DNA of the CDR3 is TGCAGTGCTAGAGAGCGGGAGTCCCTCTTTAGCACAGATACGCAGTATTTT. This gives the protein CSARERESLFSTDTQYF.

This clonotype was counted ten times or more. V gene TRBV5-1 combines with J gene TRBJ2-5; D might be TRBD1 (6 bases). Looked up from germline, CDR1 is SGHRS and CDR2 is YFSETQ. Deletions cut 0 bases from V and 3 bases from J, with 12 bases between. The CDR3 covers 15 residues. CDR3 coding DNA: TGCGCCAGCAGCTTGGATGGGACACAGGAAGAGACCCAGTACTTC. This codes for CASSLDGTQEETQYF.